This TCR beta chain derives from a study of shared clonotypes between healthy human individuals. Findings of the study overall: In contrast to clonotypes shared by all four donors, non-shared clonotypes had lower generation probabilities.

This CDR3 contains 15 residues. V lost 4 bases and J lost 0; bases outside the gene matches: 3. Germline lookup yields CDR1 SGDLS and CDR2 YYNGEE. CD45RO-negative, CCR7-selected cells formed the naive CD8 fraction, which excluded terminally differentiated effector memory CD45RA+ cells. A remark on this clone: Its matching antigen is unknown.

Sequencing used immunoSEQ multiplex PCR; TCRdb keeps in-frame clones, though not all of them. The repertoire holds roughly 2,000,000 clones, with just over 90% as singletons. What was sequenced was naive CD8+ T cells from PBMCs. V and J are TRBV9 and TRBJ1-4; 7 nucleotides align to TRBD1. This clonotype originated in a man aged 18-30 years in good health. Some clones in this sample may be carry-over from other donors' samples. The CDR3 region is CASSPGQATNEKLFF. In DNA form, the CDR3 reads TGTGCCAGCAGCCCTGGACAGGCAACTAATGAAAAACTGTTTTTT.